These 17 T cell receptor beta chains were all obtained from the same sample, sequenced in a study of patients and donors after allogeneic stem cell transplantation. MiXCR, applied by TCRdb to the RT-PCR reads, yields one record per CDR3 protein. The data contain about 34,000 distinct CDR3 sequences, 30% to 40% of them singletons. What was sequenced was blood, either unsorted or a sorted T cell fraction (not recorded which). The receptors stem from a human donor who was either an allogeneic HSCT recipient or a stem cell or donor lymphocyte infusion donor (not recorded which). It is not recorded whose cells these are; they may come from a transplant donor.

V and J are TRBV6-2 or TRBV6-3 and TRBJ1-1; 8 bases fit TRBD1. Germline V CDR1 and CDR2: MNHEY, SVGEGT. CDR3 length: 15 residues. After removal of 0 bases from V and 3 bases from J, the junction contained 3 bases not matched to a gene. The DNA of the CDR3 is TGTGCCAGCAGTTACTCACAGGGGGGCTACACTGAAGCTTTCTTT. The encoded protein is CASSYSQGGYTEAFF.

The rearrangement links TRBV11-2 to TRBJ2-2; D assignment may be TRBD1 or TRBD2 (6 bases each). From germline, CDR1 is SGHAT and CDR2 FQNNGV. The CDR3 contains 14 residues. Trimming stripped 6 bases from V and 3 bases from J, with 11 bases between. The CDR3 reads CASSWGAHTGELFF. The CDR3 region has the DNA TGTGCCAGCAGTTGGGGGGCCCACACCGGGGAGCTGTTTTTT.

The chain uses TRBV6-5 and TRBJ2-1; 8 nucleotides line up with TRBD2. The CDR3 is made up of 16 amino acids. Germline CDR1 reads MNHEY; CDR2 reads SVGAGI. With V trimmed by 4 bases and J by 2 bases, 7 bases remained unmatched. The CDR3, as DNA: TGTGCCAGCAGTTCGCGACTAGCGACCGCCTACAATGAGCAGTTCTTC. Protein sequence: CASSSRLATAYNEQFF.

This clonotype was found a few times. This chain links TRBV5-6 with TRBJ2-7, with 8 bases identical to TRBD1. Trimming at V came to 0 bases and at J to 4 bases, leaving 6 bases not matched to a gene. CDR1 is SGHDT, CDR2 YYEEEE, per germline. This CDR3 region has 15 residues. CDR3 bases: TGTGCCAGCAGCTTGGGGGGACAGGAGGCTTACGAGCAGTACTTC. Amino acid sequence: CASSLGGQEAYEQYF.

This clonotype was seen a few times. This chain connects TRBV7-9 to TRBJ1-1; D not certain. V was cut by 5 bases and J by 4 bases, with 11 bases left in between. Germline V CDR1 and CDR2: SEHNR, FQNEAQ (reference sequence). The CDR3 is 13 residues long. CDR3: CASSPVPGTEAFF. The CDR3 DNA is TGTGCCAGCAGCCCCGTTCCAGGCACTGAAGCTTTCTTT.

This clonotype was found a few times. The CDR3 nucleotides are TGTGCCAGCAGCCAAGAAGAGTTCACGAACACTGAAGCTTTCTTT. This codes for CASSQEEFTNTEAFF. The V and J genes are TRBV4-2 and TRBJ1-1, with no clear D. The germline gives CDR1 LGHNA, CDR2 YNFKEQ. The CDR3 covers 15 residues. Trimming shortened V by 0 bases and J by 1 base, and 9 bases separated the two germline ends.

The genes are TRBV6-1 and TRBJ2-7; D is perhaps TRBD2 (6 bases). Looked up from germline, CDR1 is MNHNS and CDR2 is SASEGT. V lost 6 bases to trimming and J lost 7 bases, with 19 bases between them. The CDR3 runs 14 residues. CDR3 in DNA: TGTGCCAGCAGCCCAATCCCCCCGGCGGGGGAGCAGTACGTC. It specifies CASSPIPPAGEQYV.

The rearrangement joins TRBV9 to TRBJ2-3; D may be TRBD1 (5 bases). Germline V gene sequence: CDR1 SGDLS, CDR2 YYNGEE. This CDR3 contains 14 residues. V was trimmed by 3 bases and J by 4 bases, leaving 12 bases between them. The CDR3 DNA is TGTGCCAGCAGCGGACAGTCGCGGTCAGATACGCAGTATTTT. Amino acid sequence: CASSGQSRSDTQYF.

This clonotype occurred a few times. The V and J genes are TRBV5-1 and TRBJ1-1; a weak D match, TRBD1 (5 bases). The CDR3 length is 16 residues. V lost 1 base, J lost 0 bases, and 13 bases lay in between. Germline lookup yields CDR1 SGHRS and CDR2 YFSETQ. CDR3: CASSLRAWGMNTEAFF. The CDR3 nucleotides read TGCGCCAGCAGCTTGAGAGCCTGGGGGATGAACACTGAAGCTTTCTTT.

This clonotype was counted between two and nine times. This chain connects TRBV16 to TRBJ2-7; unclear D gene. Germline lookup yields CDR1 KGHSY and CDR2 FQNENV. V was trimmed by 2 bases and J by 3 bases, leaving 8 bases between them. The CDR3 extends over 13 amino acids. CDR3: CASSQKQFYEQYF. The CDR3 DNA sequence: TGTGCCAGCAGCCAAAAACAGTTCTACGAGCAGTACTTC.

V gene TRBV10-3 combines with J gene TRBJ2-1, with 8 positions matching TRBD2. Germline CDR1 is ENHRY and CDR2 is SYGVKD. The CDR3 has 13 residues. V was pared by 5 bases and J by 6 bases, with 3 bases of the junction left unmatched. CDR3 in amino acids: CAISSREANEQFF. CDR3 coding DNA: TGTGCCATCAGTTCGCGGGAGGCCAATGAGCAGTTCTTC.

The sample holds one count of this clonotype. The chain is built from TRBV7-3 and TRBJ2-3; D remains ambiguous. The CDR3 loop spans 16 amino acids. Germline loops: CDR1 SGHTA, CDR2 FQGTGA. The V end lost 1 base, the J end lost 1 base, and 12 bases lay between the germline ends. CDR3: CASSLISPGGTDTQYF. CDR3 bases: TGTGCCAGCAGCTTAATATCTCCCGGTGGCACAGATACGCAGTATTTT. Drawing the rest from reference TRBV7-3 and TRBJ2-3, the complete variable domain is GAGVSQTPSNKVTEKGKYVELRCDPISGHTALYWYRQSLGQGPEFLIYFQGTGAADDSGLPNDRFFAVRPEGSVSTLKIQRTERGDSAVYLCASSLISPGGTDTQYFGPGTRLTVL.

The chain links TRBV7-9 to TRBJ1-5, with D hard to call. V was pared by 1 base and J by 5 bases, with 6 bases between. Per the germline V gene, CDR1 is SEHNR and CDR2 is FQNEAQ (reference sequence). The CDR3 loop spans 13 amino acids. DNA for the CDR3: TGTGCCAGCAGCTTAGAGGGTTATCAGCCCCAGCATTTT. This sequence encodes CASSLEGYQPQHF.

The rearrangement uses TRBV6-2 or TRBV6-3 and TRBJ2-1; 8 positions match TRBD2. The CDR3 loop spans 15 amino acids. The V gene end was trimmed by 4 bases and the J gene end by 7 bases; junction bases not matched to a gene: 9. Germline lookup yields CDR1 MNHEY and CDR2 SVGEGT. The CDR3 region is CASSSLRLALNEQFF. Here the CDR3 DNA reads TGTGCCAGCAGTTCTCTCCGACTAGCGCTTAATGAGCAGTTCTTC.

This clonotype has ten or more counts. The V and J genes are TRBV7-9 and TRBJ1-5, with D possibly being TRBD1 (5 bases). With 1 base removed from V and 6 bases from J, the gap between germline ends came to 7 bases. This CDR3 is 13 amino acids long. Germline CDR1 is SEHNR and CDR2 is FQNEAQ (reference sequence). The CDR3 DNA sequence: TGTGCCAGCAGCTTAGGGGGCTCTCAGCCCCAGCATTTT. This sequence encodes CASSLGGSQPQHF.

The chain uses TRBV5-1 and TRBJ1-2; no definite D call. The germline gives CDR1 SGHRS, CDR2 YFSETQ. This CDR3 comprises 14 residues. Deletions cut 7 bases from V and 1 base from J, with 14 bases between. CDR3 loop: CASGPQDLNYGYTF. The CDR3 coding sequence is TGCGCCAGCGGCCCCCAGGACCTTAACTATGGCTACACCTTC.

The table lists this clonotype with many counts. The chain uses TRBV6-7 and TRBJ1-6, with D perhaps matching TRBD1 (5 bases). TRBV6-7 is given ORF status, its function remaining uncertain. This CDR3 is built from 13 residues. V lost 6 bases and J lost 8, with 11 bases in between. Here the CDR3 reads CASREGWDSPLHF. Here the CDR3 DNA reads TGTGCCAGCAGAGAGGGGTGGGATTCACCCCTCCACTTT.